Sequencing of this TCR beta chain was carried out in a study of T cells in Graves' hyperthyroidism and ophthalmopathy. Study observations and caveats: Blood shared most expanded thyroid clonotypes above 0.001.

Calling Graves' hyperthyroidism stable meant ophthalmopathy did not progress within 18 months. This clonotype was recorded many times. Antigen unknown. With V trimmed by 4 bases and J by 3 bases, 11 bases remained unmatched. Germline loops: CDR1 SGDLS, CDR2 YYNGEE. The CDR3 runs 16 residues. The investigators amplified TCR beta CDR3 regions from RNA transcripts. TCR CDR3 regions were first amplified by RT-PCR with HTBI primers. TCRdb re-analysed the multiplex PCR reads in MiXCR, keeping a single row per CDR3 protein. The sample shows 300,000 to 400,000 distinct CDR3 sequences, 21% of them seen only once.

The TCR was taken from a woman in her fifties or sixties with Graves' hyperthyroidism. This chain links TRBV9 with TRBJ2-7, with 9 bases identical to TRBD1. The sequencing input was blood. The chain's CDR3 is CASSPHKGQGHYEQYF. CDR3 bases: TGTGCCAGCAGCCCCCACAAGGGACAGGGCCACTACGAGCAGTACTTC.